This T cell receptor (beta chain) was recorded in a study of cytomegalovirus exposure and HLA in healthy donors. Study as a whole: Early released data comprised about 84 million unique TCRs from HLA-typed donors. Overall study findings and caveats: Whilst most TCR sequences proved rare, a subset of public TCRs occurred across many donors. Solely CMV serostatus was available to characterize immune exposure.

The PCR contained 60 Vbeta and 13 Jbeta primers. Here immunoSEQ multiplex PCR was the method, and the copy in TCRdb shows in-frame clones only, minus some. The data contain some 150,000 clones, about 85% of them singletons. The CDR3 contains 17 residues. On this clone: Its antigen remains unknown.

The TCR comes from a young woman in good health and CMV-seronegative. V gene TRBV21-1 combines with J gene TRBJ1-5; the table's D call TRBD1 went unverified against the DNA. TRBV21-1 is reported as a pseudogene. Sequenced sample: PBMCs. CDR3 sequence reads: CASSKAPGNSVNQPQHF. The CDR3 bases are TGTGCCAGCAGCAAAGCGCCAGGGAATTCAGTTAATCAGCCCCAGCATTTT.